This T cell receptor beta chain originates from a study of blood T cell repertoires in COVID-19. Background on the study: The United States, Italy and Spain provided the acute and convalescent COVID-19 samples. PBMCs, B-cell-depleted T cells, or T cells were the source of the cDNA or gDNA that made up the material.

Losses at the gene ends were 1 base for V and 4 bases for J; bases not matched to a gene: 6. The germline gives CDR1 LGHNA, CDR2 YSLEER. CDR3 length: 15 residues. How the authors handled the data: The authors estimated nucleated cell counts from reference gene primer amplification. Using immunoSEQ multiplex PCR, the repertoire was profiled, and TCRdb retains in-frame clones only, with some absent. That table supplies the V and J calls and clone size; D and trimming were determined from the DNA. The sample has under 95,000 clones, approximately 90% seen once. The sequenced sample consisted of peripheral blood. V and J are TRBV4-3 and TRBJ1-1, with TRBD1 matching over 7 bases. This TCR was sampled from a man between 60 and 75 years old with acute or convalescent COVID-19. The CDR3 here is CASSQGAGGSTEAFF. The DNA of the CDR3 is TGCGCCAGCAGCCAAGGGGCAGGGGGTAGCACTGAAGCTTTCTTT.